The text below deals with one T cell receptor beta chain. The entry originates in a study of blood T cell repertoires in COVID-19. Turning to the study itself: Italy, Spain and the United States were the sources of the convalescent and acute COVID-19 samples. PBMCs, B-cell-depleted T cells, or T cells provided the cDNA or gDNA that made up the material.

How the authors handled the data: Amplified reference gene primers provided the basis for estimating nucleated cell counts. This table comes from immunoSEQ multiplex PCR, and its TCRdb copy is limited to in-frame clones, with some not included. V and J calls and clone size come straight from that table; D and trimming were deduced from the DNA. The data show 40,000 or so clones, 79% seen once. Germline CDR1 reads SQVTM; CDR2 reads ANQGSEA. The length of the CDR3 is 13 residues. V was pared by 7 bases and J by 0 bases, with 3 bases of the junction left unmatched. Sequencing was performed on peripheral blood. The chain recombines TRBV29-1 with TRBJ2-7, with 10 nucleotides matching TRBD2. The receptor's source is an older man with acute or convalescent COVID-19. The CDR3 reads CSASSGSSYEQYF. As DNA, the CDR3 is TGCAGCGCATCTAGCGGGAGCTCCTACGAGCAGTACTTC.